Reported below is one T cell receptor (beta chain). What it recognizes is unknown. This record comes from a study of radiotherapy plus CTLA-4 blockade in lung cancer. Study-level results: Together with interferon-beta, which increased in serum after radiation, early dynamic changes in blood T cell clones were reportedly the best predictors of response.

Germline V gives CDR1 SGHVS, CDR2 FNYEAQ. Trimming took off 6 bases at V and 6 bases at J, with 12 bases between the two ends. The length of the CDR3 is 12 residues. Libraries were prepared by immunoSEQ multiplex PCR; TCRdb keeps only in-frame clonotypes and omits some of them. The data hold around 85,000 clones, with approximately 83% observed a single time. The sequence was obtained from a human donor with non-small cell lung cancer who had a partial response to radiotherapy plus ipilimumab. Source: peripheral blood, taken from a patient treated with radiotherapy plus ipilimumab. J is TRBJ2-7 and V is TRBV7-6; D unresolved. The CDR3 bases are TGTGCCAGCAGTAAATCTGGGCGCGAGCAGTACTTC. As protein: CASSKSGREQYF.